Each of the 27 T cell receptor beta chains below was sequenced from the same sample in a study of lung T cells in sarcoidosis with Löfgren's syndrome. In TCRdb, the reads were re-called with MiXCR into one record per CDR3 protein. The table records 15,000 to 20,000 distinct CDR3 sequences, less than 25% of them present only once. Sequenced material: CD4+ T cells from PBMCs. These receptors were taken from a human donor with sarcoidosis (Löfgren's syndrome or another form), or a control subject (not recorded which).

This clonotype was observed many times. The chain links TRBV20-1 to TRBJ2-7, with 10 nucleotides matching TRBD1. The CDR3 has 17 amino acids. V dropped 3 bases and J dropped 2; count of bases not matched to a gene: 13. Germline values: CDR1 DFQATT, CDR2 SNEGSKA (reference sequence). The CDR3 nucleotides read TGCAGTGCTAGGGGGCCCGGGACAGGGGATAGGCCCTACGAGCAGTACTTC. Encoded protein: CSARGPGTGDRPYEQYF.

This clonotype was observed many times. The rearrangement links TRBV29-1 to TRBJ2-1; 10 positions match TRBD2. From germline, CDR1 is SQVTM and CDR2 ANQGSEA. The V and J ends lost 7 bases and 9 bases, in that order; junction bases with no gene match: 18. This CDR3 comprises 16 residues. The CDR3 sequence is CSAGDSVLAGIGEQFF. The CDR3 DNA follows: TGCAGCGCTGGGGACAGTGTACTAGCGGGGATAGGTGAGCAGTTCTTC.

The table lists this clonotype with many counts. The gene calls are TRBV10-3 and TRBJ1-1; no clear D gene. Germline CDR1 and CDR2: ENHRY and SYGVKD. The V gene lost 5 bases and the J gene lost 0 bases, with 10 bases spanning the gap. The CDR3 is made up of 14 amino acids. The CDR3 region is CAISKTELNTEAFF. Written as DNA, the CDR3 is TGTGCCATCAGTAAAACGGAGCTGAACACTGAAGCTTTCTTT.

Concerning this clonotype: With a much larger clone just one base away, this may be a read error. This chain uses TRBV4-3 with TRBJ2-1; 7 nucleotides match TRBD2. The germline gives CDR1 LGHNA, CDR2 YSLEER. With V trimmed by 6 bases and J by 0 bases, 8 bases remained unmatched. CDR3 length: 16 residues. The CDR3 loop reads CASSVWRGSSYNEQFF. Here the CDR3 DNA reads TGCGCCAGCAGTGTATGGCGGGGGAGCTCCTACAATGAGCAGTTCTTC.

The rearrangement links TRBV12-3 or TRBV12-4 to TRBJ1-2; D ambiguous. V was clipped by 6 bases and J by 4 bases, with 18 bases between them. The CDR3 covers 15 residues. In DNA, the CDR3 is TGTGCCAGCAGCTCCCGGGCCCTAAAAGTCTATGGCTACACCTTC. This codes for CASSSRALKVYGYTF.

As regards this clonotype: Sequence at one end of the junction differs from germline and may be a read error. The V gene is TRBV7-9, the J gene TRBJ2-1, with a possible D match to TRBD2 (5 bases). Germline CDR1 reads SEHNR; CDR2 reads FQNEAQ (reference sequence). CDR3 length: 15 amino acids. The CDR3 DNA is TGTGCCAGCAGCTCCCATGGGCTAGCTGGCGATGAGCAGTCCTTC. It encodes CASSSHGLAGDEQSF. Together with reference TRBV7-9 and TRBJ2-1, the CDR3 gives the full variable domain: DTGVSQNPRHKITKRGQNVTFRCDPISEHNRLYWYRQTLGQGPEFLTYFQNEAQLEKSRLLSDRFSAERPKGSFSTLEIQRTEQGDSAMYLCASSSHGLAGDEQSFGPGTRLTVL.

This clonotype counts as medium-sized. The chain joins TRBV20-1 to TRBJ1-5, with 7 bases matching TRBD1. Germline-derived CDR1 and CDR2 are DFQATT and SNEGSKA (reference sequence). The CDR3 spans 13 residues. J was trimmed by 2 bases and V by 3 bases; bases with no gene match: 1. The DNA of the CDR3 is TGCAGTGCTAGTCAGGGGGGCAATCAGCCCCAGCATTTT. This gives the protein CSASQGGNQPQHF.

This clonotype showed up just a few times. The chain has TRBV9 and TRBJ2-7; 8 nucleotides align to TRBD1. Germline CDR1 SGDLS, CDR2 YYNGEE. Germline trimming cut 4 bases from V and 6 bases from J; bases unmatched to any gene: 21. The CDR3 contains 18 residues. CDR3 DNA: TGTGCCAGCAGCCCAGAAGGGCAGGGGGCCCTCCTCAGCGGCGAGCAGTACTTC. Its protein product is CASSPEGQGALLSGEQYF.

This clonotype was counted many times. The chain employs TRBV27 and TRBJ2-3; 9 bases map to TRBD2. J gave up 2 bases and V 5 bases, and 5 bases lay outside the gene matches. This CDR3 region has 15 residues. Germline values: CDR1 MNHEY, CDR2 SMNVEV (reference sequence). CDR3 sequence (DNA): TGTGCCAGCAGTAATCTAGCGGGGAACACAGATACGCAGTATTTT. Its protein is CASSNLAGNTDTQYF.

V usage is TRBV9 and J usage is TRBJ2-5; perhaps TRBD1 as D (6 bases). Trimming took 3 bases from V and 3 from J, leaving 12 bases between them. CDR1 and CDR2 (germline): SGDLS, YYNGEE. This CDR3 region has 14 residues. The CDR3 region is CASSDPRTEETQYF. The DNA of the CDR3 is TGTGCCAGCAGCGACCCAAGGACAGAAGAGACCCAGTACTTC.

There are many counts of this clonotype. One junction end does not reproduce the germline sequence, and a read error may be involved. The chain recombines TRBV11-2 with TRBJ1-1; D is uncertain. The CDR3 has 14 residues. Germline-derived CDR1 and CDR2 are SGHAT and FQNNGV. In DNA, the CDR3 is TGTGCCAGCAGGTTAGAGGTCCCGAACACTGAAGCTTTCTTT. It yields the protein CASRLEVPNTEAFF.

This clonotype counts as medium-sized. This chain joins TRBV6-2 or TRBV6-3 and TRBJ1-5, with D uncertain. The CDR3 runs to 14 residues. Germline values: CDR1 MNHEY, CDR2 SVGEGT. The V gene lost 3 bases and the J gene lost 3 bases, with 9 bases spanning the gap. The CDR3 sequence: CASSYLLNNQPQHF. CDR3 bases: TGTGCCAGCAGTTATTTGTTGAACAATCAGCCCCAGCATTTT.

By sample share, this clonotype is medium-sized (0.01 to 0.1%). CDR3 bases: TGTGCCAGCAGCTGGACAGACAACTATGGCTACACCTTC. Residues: CASSWTDNYGYTF. This rearrangement joins TRBV28 to TRBJ1-2; possibly TRBD1 for D (6 bases). CDR3 length equals 13 residues. The ends were cut back, 6 bases at V and 2 bases at J, with 10 bases in the middle. CDR1 is MDHEN and CDR2 is SYDVKM in the germline V gene.

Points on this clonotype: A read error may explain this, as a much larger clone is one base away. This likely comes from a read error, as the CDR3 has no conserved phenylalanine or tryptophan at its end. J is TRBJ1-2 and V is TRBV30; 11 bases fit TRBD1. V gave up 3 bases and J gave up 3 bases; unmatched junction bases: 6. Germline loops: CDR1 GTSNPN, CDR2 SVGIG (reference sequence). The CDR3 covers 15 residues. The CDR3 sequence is CAWSGGQGVHYGYTS. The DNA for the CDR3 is TGTGCCTGGAGCGGGGGACAGGGGGTACACTATGGCTACACCTCC.

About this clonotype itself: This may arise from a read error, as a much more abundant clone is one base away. The CDR3 DNA sequence: TGTGCCAGCAGCTTGGGCGTGACAGGGAAAGAGACCCAGTACTTC. It yields the protein CASSLGVTGKETQYF. The chain recombines TRBV5-4 with TRBJ2-5; 7 bases align to TRBD1. Per germline, CDR1 SGHNT and CDR2 YYREEE (reference sequence). J was trimmed by 3 bases and V by 0 bases; bases with no gene match: 5. This CDR3 has 15 amino acids.

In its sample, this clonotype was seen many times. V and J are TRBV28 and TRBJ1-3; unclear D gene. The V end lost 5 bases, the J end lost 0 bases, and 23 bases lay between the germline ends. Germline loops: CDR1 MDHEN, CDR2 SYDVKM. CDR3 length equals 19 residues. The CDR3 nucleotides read TGTGCCAGCAGTCCGCCCGCGCTGGCAGCCGACATCTCTGGAAACACCATATATTTT. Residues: CASSPPALAADISGNTIYF.

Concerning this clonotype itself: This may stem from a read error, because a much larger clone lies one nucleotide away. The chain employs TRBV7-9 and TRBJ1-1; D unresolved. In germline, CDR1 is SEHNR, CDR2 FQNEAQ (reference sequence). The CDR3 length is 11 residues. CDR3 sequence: CASRENTESFF. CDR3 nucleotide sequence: TGTGCCAGCAGGGAGAACACTGAATCTTTCTTT.

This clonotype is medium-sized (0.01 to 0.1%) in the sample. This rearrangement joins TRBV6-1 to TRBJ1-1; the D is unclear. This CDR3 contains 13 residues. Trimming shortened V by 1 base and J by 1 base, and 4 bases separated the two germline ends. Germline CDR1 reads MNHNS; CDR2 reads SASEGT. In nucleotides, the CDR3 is TGTGCCAGCAGTGAAGGAAGGAACACTGAAGCTTTCTTT. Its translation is CASSEGRNTEAFF.

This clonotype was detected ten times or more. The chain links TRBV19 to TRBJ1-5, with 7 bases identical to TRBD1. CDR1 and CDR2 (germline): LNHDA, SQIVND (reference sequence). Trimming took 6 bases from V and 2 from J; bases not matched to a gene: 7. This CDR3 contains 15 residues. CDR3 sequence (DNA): TGTGCCAGTAGAAGTTGGGACAGCGGCAATCAGCCCCAGCATTTT. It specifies CASRSWDSGNQPQHF. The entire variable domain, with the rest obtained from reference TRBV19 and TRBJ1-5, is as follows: DGGITQSPKYLFRKEGQNVTLSCEQNLNHDAMYWYRQDPGQGLRLIYYSQIVNDFQKGDIAEGYSVSREKKESFPLTVTSAQKNPTAFYLCASRSWDSGNQPQHFGDGTRLSIL.

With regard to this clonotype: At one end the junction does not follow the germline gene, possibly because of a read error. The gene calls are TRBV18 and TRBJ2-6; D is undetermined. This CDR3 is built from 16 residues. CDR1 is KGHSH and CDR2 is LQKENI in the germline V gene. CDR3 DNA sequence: TGTGCCGGCTCACGGGCTATGGGGACTGGGGCCAACGTCCTGACTTTC. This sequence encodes CAGSRAMGTGANVLTF.

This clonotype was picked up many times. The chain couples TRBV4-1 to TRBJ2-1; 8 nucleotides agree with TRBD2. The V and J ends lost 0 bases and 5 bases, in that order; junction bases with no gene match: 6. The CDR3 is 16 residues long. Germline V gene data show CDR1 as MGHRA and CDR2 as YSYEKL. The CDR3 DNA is TGCGCCAGCAGCCAAGATTTGAGCGGGAGCCACAATGAGCAGTTCTTC. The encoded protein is CASSQDLSGSHNEQFF.

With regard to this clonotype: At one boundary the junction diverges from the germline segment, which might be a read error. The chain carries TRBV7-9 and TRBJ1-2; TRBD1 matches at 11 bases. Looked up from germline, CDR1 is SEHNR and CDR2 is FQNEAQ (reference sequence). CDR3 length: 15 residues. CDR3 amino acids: CAGSLRDRGNYGYAF. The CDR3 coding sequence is TGTGCCGGCAGCCTCCGGGACAGGGGGAACTACGGCTACGCCTTC.

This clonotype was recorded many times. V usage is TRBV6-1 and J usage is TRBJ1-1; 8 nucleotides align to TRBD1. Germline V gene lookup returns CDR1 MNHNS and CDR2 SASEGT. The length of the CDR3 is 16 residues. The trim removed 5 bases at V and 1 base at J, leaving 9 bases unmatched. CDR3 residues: CASSQLLGQGNTEAFF. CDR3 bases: TGTGCCAGCAGTCAGTTGCTCGGACAGGGGAACACTGAAGCTTTCTTT.

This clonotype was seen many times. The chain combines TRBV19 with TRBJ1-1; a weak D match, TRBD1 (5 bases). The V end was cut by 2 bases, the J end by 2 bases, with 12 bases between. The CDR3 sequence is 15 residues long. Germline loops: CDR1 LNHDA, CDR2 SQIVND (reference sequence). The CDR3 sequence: CASSINRDRNTEAFF. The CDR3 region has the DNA TGTGCCAGTAGTATAAACCGGGACCGCAACACTGAAGCTTTCTTT.

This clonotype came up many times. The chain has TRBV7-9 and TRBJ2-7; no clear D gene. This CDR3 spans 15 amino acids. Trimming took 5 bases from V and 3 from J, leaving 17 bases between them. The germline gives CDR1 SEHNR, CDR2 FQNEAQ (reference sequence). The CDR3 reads CASSLGRFRDYEQYF. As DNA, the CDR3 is TGTGCCAGCAGCCTCGGTCGTTTCCGCGACTACGAGCAGTACTTC.

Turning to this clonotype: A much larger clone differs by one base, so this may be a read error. The CDR3 coding sequence is TGCGCCAGCAGCACGGGACAGGGAGGCCCCTACGAGCAGTACTTC. It yields the protein CASSTGQGGPYEQYF. The V gene is TRBV5-1, the J gene TRBJ2-7; 9 nucleotides line up with TRBD1. Trimming removed 4 bases from V and 2 bases from J; junction bases left unmatched: 7. The CDR3 has 15 residues. Germline CDR1 SGHRS, CDR2 YFSETQ.

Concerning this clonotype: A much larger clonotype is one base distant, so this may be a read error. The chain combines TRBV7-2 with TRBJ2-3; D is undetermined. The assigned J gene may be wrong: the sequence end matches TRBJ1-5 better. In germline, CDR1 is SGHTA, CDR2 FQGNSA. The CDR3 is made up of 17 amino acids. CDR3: CASSLNLLGISTDTQHF. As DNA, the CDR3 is TGTGCCAGCAGCTTGAATTTATTGGGAATCTCCACAGATACGCAGCATTTT.